These 10 T cell receptor beta chains came from one sample sequenced in a study of control samples from healthy donors and cancer patients. TCRdb's table, derived via immunoSEQ multiplex PCR, lists solely in-frame clones and lacks some. Found here are 150,000 to 190,000 clones, over 85% of them singletons; the top ten hold about 2.4%. The sequenced sample consisted of blood. These receptors came from a man in his fifties in good health.

This sequence joins TRBV20-1 and TRBJ2-1; D gene ambiguous. This CDR3 is 10 amino acids long. In germline, CDR1 is DFQATT, CDR2 SNEGSKA (reference sequence). Trimming took 1 base from V and 9 from J, leaving 4 bases between them. The CDR3 here is CSARVGEQFF. The CDR3 DNA sequence: TGCAGTGCTAGAGTTGGTGAGCAGTTCTTC.

This chain connects TRBV5-1 to TRBJ1-1; D is uncertain. Trimming removed 0 bases at V and 3 bases at J, with 9 bases between. This CDR3 is 14 amino acids long. Germline assignment: CDR1 SGHRS and CDR2 YFSETQ. CDR3 in amino acids: CASSLGGRDTEAFF. The CDR3 DNA sequence: TGCGCCAGCAGCTTGGGAGGTAGAGACACTGAAGCTTTCTTT.

The rearrangement links TRBV2 to TRBJ1-5; D perhaps matches TRBD1 (5 bases). V was shortened by 6 bases and J by 5 bases, with 11 bases between the two germline ends. CDR1 and CDR2 (germline): SNHLY, FYNNEI. The CDR3 has 13 amino acids. The CDR3 nucleotides read TGTGCCAGCAGGGGGACGGCCGATCAGCCCCAGCATTTT. Translation: CASRGTADQPQHF.

The gene calls are TRBV5-1 and TRBJ2-7; D call uncertain. Trimming took 4 bases from V and 3 from J, leaving 5 bases between them. This CDR3 comprises 11 residues. CDR1 and CDR2 from the germline V gene are SGHRS and YFSETQ. The CDR3, as DNA: TGCGCCAGCAGCACCGTCTACGAGCAGTACTTC. This sequence encodes CASSTVYEQYF.

The chain recombines TRBV12-3 or TRBV12-4 with TRBJ2-5; D gene uncertain. The CDR3 contains 13 residues. V gave up 5 bases and J gave up 4 bases, with 11 bases separating them. CDR3 in amino acids: CASSHATGETQYF. For the CDR3, the DNA is TGTGCCAGCAGTCACGCGACCGGAGAGACCCAGTACTTC.

The V gene is TRBV5-1, the J gene TRBJ2-3; TRBD2 aligns across 16 bases. There are 19 residues in the CDR3. The V gene's germline CDR1 is SGHRS and CDR2 YFSETQ. The junction had 8 bases not matched to a gene; V was cut back by 4 bases and J by 0 bases. The CDR3, as DNA: TGCGCCAGCAGCCCGGGACTAGCGGGAGGGCCGAGGAGCACAGATACGCAGTATTTT. Its translation: CASSPGLAGGPRSTDTQYF.

The chain links TRBV5-1 to TRBJ1-1; a weak D match, TRBD1 (5 bases). The V end lost 0 bases, the J end lost 6 bases, and 12 bases lay between the germline ends. Germline CDR1 reads SGHRS; CDR2 reads YFSETQ. The CDR3 runs to 14 residues. CDR3 nucleotides: TGCGCCAGCAGCTTGGCCCTTGGGGACTCTGAAGCTTTCTTT. Protein: CASSLALGDSEAFF.

This clone was detected a few times. The chain has TRBV20-1 and TRBJ2-4, with 11 positions matching TRBD2. From germline, CDR1 is DFQATT and CDR2 SNEGSKA (reference sequence). V gave up 3 bases and J gave up 7 bases; unmatched junction bases: 8. CDR3 size: 15 residues. Here the CDR3 DNA reads TGCAGTGCTAGTGGGGAGTGGACTAGCGGGAACATTCAGTACTTC. Its translation: CSASGEWTSGNIQYF.

The genes are TRBV7-2 and TRBJ1-2; TRBD1 is a possible D gene (5 bases). In germline, CDR1 is SGHTA, CDR2 FQGNSA. The CDR3 is made up of 13 amino acids. The V end lost 3 bases, the J end lost 4 bases, and 9 bases lay between the germline ends. The CDR3 DNA reads as TGTGCCAGCAGCTTCCTAGACAGCTATGGCTACACCTTC. Protein product: CASSFLDSYGYTF.

This sequence joins TRBV28 and TRBJ2-2, with a weak D call TRBD2 (6 bases). Trimming pared 2 bases from V and 2 bases from J, leaving 9 bases between. The CDR3 length is 15 residues. Germline V gene data show CDR1 as MDHEN and CDR2 as SYDVKM. CDR3 sequence reads: CASSLLALNTGELFF. The CDR3 DNA reads TGTGCCAGCAGTTTACTAGCGTTAAACACCGGGGAGCTGTTTTTT.